The 8 T cell receptor beta chains reported below all come from one sample, sequenced in a study of T cell responses to AZD1222 COVID-19 vaccine. The method was immunoSEQ multiplex PCR; TCRdb's version includes in-frame clones alone and lacks a portion of them. This table has under 200,000 clones, roughly 87% appearing once. This specimen was peripheral blood, taken 28 days after the second AZD1222 dose. The receptors were sampled from an adult who received the AZD1222 COVID-19 vaccine.

The CDR3 DNA reads as TGTGCCAGCAGTTACGGGACGGATTACAATCAGCCCCAGCATTTT. Encoded protein: CASSYGTDYNQPQHF. The chain carries TRBV27 and TRBJ1-5; D is perhaps TRBD1 (5 bases). The CDR3 is made up of 15 amino acids. Germline V gene lookup returns CDR1 MNHEY and CDR2 SMNVEV (reference sequence). Trimming left V 4 bases short and J 3 bases short, with 13 bases between.

This rearrangement joins TRBV9 to TRBJ1-6; weak D call: TRBD1 (6 bases). The CDR3 length is 15 residues. Trimming pared 2 bases from V and 7 bases from J, leaving 13 bases between. CDR1 is SGDLS, CDR2 YYNGEE, per germline. This chain's CDR3 is CASSVHQGRNSPLHF. The CDR3 DNA sequence: TGTGCCAGCAGCGTCCATCAGGGGAGGAATTCACCCCTCCACTTT.

This clone was detected once. The chain links TRBV7-9 to TRBJ1-6; TRBD1 might be the D (6 bases). V dropped 4 bases and J dropped 7 bases, with 14 bases sitting between them. CDR3 length: 15 residues. CDR1 is SEHNR and CDR2 is FQNEAQ in the germline V gene (reference sequence). The CDR3 DNA follows: TGTGCCAGCAGCTCCCCGGACAGTCTAAATTCACCCCTCCACTTT. Encoded protein: CASSSPDSLNSPLHF. The whole variable domain, filled in from reference TRBV7-9 and TRBJ1-6, reads DTGVSQNPRHKITKRGQNVTFRCDPISEHNRLYWYRQTLGQGPEFLTYFQNEAQLEKSRLLSDRFSAERPKGSFSTLEIQRTEQGDSAMYLCASSSPDSLNSPLHFGNGTRLTVT.

Only a few counts were recorded for this clone. V gene TRBV11-2 combines with J gene TRBJ2-5, with D tentatively TRBD2 (5 bases). Germline assignment: CDR1 SGHAT and CDR2 FQNNGV. V lost 0 bases and J lost 1, with 6 bases in between. The CDR3 loop spans 14 amino acids. This CDR3 reads CASSLESGQETQYF. The DNA of the CDR3 is TGTGCCAGCAGCTTAGAAAGCGGCCAAGAGACCCAGTACTTC.

This chain joins TRBV7-9 and TRBJ1-1; no clear D. CDR1 is SEHNR, CDR2 FQNEAQ, per germline (reference sequence). The ends were cut back, 7 bases at V and 4 bases at J, with 13 bases in the middle. CDR3 size: 13 residues. CDR3 protein: CASNGLRGTEAFF. Written as DNA, the CDR3 is TGTGCCAGCAATGGACTCAGAGGCACTGAAGCTTTCTTT.

This clone was counted once. This chain connects TRBV3-1 (or the pseudogene TRBV3-2) to TRBJ2-4; 8 nucleotides line up with TRBD2. Trimming at V came to 7 bases and at J to 2 bases, leaving 19 bases not matched to a gene. Germline assignment: CDR1 LGHDT and CDR2 YNNKEL (reference sequence). This CDR3 spans 19 amino acids. CDR3 DNA sequence: TGTGCCAGCACCCCGGGCCGGGGGGGGTACAATCGGTCCAAAAACATTCAGTACTTC. Protein sequence: CASTPGRGGYNRSKNIQYF.

This clone was counted a few times. The V and J genes are TRBV4-3 and TRBJ1-2; possibly TRBD1 for D (5 bases). From germline, CDR1 is LGHNA and CDR2 YSLEER. The CDR3 extends over 13 amino acids. V lost 8 bases and J lost 6, with 16 bases in between. The CDR3 spells CASSAGWVDGYTF. The DNA of the CDR3 is TGCGCCAGCTCGGCAGGGTGGGTGGATGGCTACACCTTC.

This chain connects TRBV6-2 or TRBV6-3 to TRBJ2-7; D tentatively fits TRBD1 or TRBD2 (5 bases each). The CDR3 totals 12 residues. Trimming removed 6 bases from V and 4 bases from J, with 10 bases in between. From germline, CDR1 is MNHEY and CDR2 SVGEGT. CDR3 protein: CASSQWGYEQYF. In DNA, the CDR3 is TGTGCCAGCAGCCAATGGGGGTACGAGCAGTACTTC.